Listed below are T cell receptor beta chains from one sample, sequenced in a study of cytomegalovirus exposure and HLA in healthy donors. Sequenced by immunoSEQ multiplex PCR; TCRdb stores in-frame clones only, minus some. This sample has approximately 120,000 clones, with roughly 81% found just once. The sequencing sample was made of PBMCs. These receptors were collected from a woman aged 25 to 39 in good health and CMV-seronegative. The CDR3 runs from the conserved cysteine through the conserved F or W. Fields, in order: D gene, clone size, J gene, V gene, CDR3 protein, CDR3 DNA. The D gene is left open where the match is weak. Expanded clones get a size class; other rows say once, few or many, or leave the size out.

>.|few|TRBJ1-3|TRBV5-5
CASSPGEGLLSGNTIYF
TGTGCCAGCAGCCCGGGGGAAGGACTGCTCTCTGGAAACACCATATATTTT
>TRBD1|.|TRBJ1-1|TRBV11-2
CASSLVRTGGTEAFF
TGTGCCAGCAGCTTAGTACGGACAGGGGGCACTGAAGCTTTCTTT
>.|.|TRBJ1-3|TRBV14
CASSQDQGWSGNTIYF
TGTGCCAGCAGCCAAGATCAGGGGTGGTCCGGAAACACCATATATTTT
>.|.|TRBJ2-7|TRBV5-4
CASSLGGTYEQYF
TGTGCCAGCAGCTTAGGGGGAACCTACGAGCAGTACTTC
>TRBD1|.|TRBJ2-7|TRBV4-1
CASSHPGTGASYEQYF
TGCGCCAGCAGCCATCCCGGGACAGGGGCCTCCTACGAGCAGTACTTC
>TRBD1|.|TRBJ2-6|TRBV11-1
CASSLDRVDSGANVLTF
TGTGCCAGCAGCCTGGACAGGGTTGACTCCGGGGCCAACGTCCTGACTTTC
>TRBD1|once|TRBJ1-3|TRBV18
CASSQDRGPGNTIYF
TGTGCCAGCTCTCAGGACAGGGGGCCAGGAAACACCATATATTTT
>TRBD2|.|TRBJ2-3|TRBV7-2
CASSLNGGSRWTDTQYF
TGTGCCAGCAGCTTAAATGGCGGGAGTAGGTGGACAGATACGCAGTATTTT
>TRBD1|.|TRBJ1-4|TRBV9
CASSIRTGGEEKLFF
TGTGCCAGCAGTATCCGGACAGGGGGGGAGGAAAAACTGTTTTTT
>.|.|TRBJ1-3|TRBV11-2
CASSLIQAGNTIYF
TGTGCCAGCAGCTTAATTCAGGCTGGAAACACCATATATTTT
>.|.|TRBJ1-2|TRBV19
CASSIGQLNYGYTF
TGTGCCAGTAGTATAGGACAGCTCAACTATGGCTACACCTTC
>.|.|TRBJ2-3|TRBV29-1
CSVEELGLRDTQYF
TGCAGCGTTGAAGAGCTTGGGCTCCGGGATACGCAGTATTTT
>.|.|TRBJ1-2|TRBV5-1
CASRGLDGYTF
TGCGCCAGCAGGGGGCTAGATGGCTACACCTTC
>TRBD1|.|TRBJ2-2|TRBV10-2
CASSGGQAPGELFF
TGCGCCAGCAGTGGGGGACAGGCCCCCGGGGAGCTGTTTTTT
>TRBD2|.|TRBJ2-5|TRBV11-1
CASSSRHGAGASETQYF
TGTGCCAGCAGCTCCCGTCACGGAGCGGGGGCGTCGGAGACCCAGTACTTC
>.|.|TRBJ2-5|TRBV18
CASSPLGGSQETQYF
TGTGCCAGCTCACCCCTAGGCGGGTCCCAAGAGACCCAGTACTTC
>.|.|TRBJ2-1|TRBV11-3
CASSLDHNGGSEGNEQFF
TGTGCCAGCAGCTTAGATCATAACGGGGGTTCCGAGGGAAATGAGCAGTTCTTC
>TRBD2|few|TRBJ2-7|TRBV5-1
CASSRGPAGGSYEQYF
TGCGCCAGCAGCCGCGGACCGGCGGGAGGAAGCTACGAGCAGTACTTC
>.|.|TRBJ1-2|TRBV30
CAWSWAGYGYTF
TGTGCCTGGAGTTGGGCAGGATATGGCTACACCTTC
>TRBD1|.|TRBJ2-1|TRBV10-2
CASSEGTGAYNEQFF
TGCGCCAGCAGTGAGGGGACAGGGGCCTACAATGAGCAGTTCTTC
>TRBD1|few|TRBJ2-3|TRBV14
CASSQGTGRAQYF
TGTGCCAGCAGCCAGGGGACAGGGCGAGCGCAGTATTTT
>TRBD1|.|TRBJ2-7|TRBV7-9
CASSFERQGTYEQYF
TGTGCCAGCAGCTTTGAACGACAGGGGACCTACGAGCAGTACTTC
>TRBD2|.|TRBJ2-1|TRBV5-1
CASRDSSGGRNEQFF
TGCGCCAGCAGGGACTCTAGCGGGGGCCGCAATGAGCAGTTCTTC
>.|.|TRBJ1-5|TRBV4-2
CASSQDVGTGRKNQPQHF
TGTGCCAGCAGCCAAGACGTTGGAACAGGGCGCAAAAATCAGCCCCAGCATTTT
>TRBD2|.|TRBJ2-7|TRBV7-9
CASSQLAGLGEQYF
TGTGCCAGCAGTCAGCTAGCGGGGCTGGGGGAGCAGTACTTC
>.|.|TRBJ1-4|TRBV18
CASSPAEAEKLFF
TGTGCCAGCTCACCAGCGGAGGCAGAAAAACTGTTTTTT